This T cell receptor (beta chain) appears in the sequencing data of a study of post-analysis software for immune sequencing data. V trimming: 5 bases; J trimming: 5 bases; junction bases outside the gene matches: 16. The length of the CDR3 is 18 residues. Germline V lookup: CDR1 KGHDR, CDR2 SFDVKD. The count of this clonotype is one. Its antigen remains unidentified. General study results and limits: Same-batch samples co-clustered strongly by F measure. Significantly lower normalized Chao1 diversity was seen in multiple sclerosis patients than in controls. Among about 5 TRBV segments more frequent in patients than controls were TRBV5-6, TRBV5-1 and TRBV20-1.

Presence of unique molecular identifiers characterized the TCR beta cDNA libraries. Yield was 450,000 to 650,000 cDNA molecules from 1 to 10 million T cells. TCRdb reanalysed the PCR reads using MiXCR and keeps one entry per CDR3 protein. This table has about 620,000 distinct CDR3 sequences, 44% appearing once. The chain links TRBV24-1 to TRBJ2-3; the match to TRBD1 covers 9 bases. The sample consisted of blood. This receptor was taken from a girl between 10 and 17 years old with multiple sclerosis. The CDR3 region is CATSGPQEGQGQKDTQYF. For the CDR3, the DNA is TGTGCCACCAGTGGTCCTCAGGAGGGACAGGGTCAGAAAGATACGCAGTATTTT.